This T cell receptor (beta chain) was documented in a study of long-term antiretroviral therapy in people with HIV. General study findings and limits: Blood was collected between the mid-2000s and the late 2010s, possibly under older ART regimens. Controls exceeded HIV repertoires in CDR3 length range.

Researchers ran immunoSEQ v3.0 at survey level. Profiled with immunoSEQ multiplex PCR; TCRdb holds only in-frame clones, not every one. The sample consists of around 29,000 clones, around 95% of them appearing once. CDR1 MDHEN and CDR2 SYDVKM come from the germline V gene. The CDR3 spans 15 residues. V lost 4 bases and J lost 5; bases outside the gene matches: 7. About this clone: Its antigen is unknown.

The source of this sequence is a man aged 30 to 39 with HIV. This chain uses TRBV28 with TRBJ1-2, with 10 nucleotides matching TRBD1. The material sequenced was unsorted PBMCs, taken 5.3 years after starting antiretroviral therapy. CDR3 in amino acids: CASSSPDRGFYGYTF. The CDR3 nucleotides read TGTGCCAGCAGTTCCCCGGACAGGGGGTTTTATGGCTACACCTTC.